The 2 T cell receptor beta chains reported below all come from one sample, sequenced in a study of blood T cell repertoires in COVID-19. Some clones are missing from TCRdb's copy, which holds only in-frame ones; the method was immunoSEQ multiplex PCR. The repertoire holds approximately 150,000 clones, with roughly 80% as singletons. Input material: peripheral blood. All receptors derive from an elderly woman with COVID-19, enrolled during active disease.

This rearrangement joins TRBV5-1 to TRBJ2-7, with D hard to call. The germline CDR1 and CDR2 sequences are SGHRS and YFSETQ. Trimming cost V 2 bases and J 5 bases, with 8 bases left between them. The CDR3 consists of 12 residues. The CDR3 sequence: CASSFVPNEQYF. As DNA, the CDR3 is TGCGCCAGCAGCTTTGTCCCCAACGAGCAGTACTTC.

This chain links TRBV18 with TRBJ2-7; D is perhaps TRBD1 (5 bases). The CDR3 length is 13 residues. V lost 6 bases, J lost 2 bases, and 11 bases lay in between. Germline V CDR1 and CDR2: KGHSH, LQKENI. CDR3 protein: CASSDDSTYEQYF. CDR3 DNA: TGTGCCAGCTCGGACGACAGTACCTACGAGCAGTACTTC.